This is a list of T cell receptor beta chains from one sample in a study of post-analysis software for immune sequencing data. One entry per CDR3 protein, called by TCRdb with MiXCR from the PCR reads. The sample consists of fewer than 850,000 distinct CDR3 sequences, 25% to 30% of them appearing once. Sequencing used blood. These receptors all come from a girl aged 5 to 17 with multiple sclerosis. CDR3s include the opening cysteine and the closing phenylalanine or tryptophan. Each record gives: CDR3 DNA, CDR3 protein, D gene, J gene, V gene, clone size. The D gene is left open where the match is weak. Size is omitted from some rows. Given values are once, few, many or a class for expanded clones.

CDR3nt: TGTGCCAGCAGCCAAGAGGTCAGATCTAACTATGGCTACACCTTC
CDR3aa: CASSQEVRSNYGYTF
d_gene: .
j_gene: TRBJ1-2
v_gene: TRBV4-2
abundance: few

CDR3nt: TGCAGCGTTGAAGATAAGATCTGGAGCTCCTACAATGAGCAGTTCTTC
CDR3aa: CSVEDKIWSSYNEQFF
d_gene: .
j_gene: TRBJ2-1
v_gene: TRBV29-1
abundance: few

CDR3nt: TGTGCCAGCAGCTCGGGACTAGCGGGATTGGTGGAGCAGTTCTTC
CDR3aa: CASSSGLAGLVEQFF
d_gene: TRBD2
j_gene: TRBJ2-1
v_gene: TRBV13
abundance: few

CDR3nt: TGTGCCACCAGCAGAGACTCCTTCGGCACTGAAGCTTTCTTT
CDR3aa: CATSRDSFGTEAFF
d_gene: .
j_gene: TRBJ1-1
v_gene: TRBV15
abundance: .

CDR3nt: TGTGCCACCAGCAGAGTAGTAGGGATGTCCTACAATGAGCAGTTCTTC
CDR3aa: CATSRVVGMSYNEQFF
d_gene: .
j_gene: TRBJ2-1
v_gene: TRBV15
abundance: .

CDR3nt: TGCAGTGCTAGTAGGCGGGGGGGTTATTACAATGAGCAGTTCTTC
CDR3aa: CSASRRGGYYNEQFF
d_gene: TRBD2
j_gene: TRBJ2-1
v_gene: TRBV20-1
abundance: .

CDR3nt: TGTGCCAGCAGCGCCGGACAGGGTCTATATCAGCCCCAGCATTTT
CDR3aa: CASSAGQGLYQPQHF
d_gene: TRBD1
j_gene: TRBJ1-5
v_gene: TRBV25-1
abundance: .

CDR3nt: TGCAGTGCTAGAGGGACGGGGAGGTTCGAAGAAAAACTGTTTTTT
CDR3aa: CSARGTGRFEEKLFF
d_gene: .
j_gene: TRBJ1-4
v_gene: TRBV20-1
abundance: .

CDR3nt: TGTGCCAGCAGTTTTCCCGGGCCTGGGGCCAACGTCCTGACTTTC
CDR3aa: CASSFPGPGANVLTF
d_gene: .
j_gene: TRBJ2-6
v_gene: TRBV28
abundance: many

CDR3nt: TGTGCCAGCACCTGGCGGGGAACGGTCACCGGGGAGCTGTTTTTT
CDR3aa: CASTWRGTVTGELFF
d_gene: .
j_gene: TRBJ2-2
v_gene: TRBV18
abundance: .

CDR3nt: TGCAGCGTTGACAGGGAACCCTTAGGCTACACCTTC
CDR3aa: CSVDREPLGYTF
d_gene: .
j_gene: TRBJ1-2
v_gene: TRBV29-1
abundance: .

CDR3nt: TGCAGTGCTAGAGACCTAGCGGGAGGGAGCAATGAGCAGTTCTTC
CDR3aa: CSARDLAGGSNEQFF
d_gene: TRBD2
j_gene: TRBJ2-1
v_gene: TRBV20-1
abundance: few

CDR3nt: TGTGCCAGCAGTGGGGGAGGGGGAAACTATGGCGACACCTTC
CDR3aa: CASSGGGGNYGDTF
d_gene: .
j_gene: TRBJ1-2
v_gene: TRBV12-3/TRBV12-4
abundance: .

CDR3nt: TGTGCCAGCAGCTCGGGCCCTCTCACCTACGAGCAGTACTTC
CDR3aa: CASSSGPLTYEQYF
d_gene: .
j_gene: TRBJ2-7
v_gene: TRBV11-2
abundance: .

CDR3nt: TGTGCCAGCAGCTTGACAGTAGATGGCTACACCTTC
CDR3aa: CASSLTVDGYTF
d_gene: .
j_gene: TRBJ1-2
v_gene: TRBV7-9
abundance: once

CDR3nt: TGTGCCAGCAGTAGAGCCAGGGGTCCGCGGTACTTC
CDR3aa: CASSRARGPRYF
d_gene: .
j_gene: TRBJ2-7
v_gene: TRBV6-5
abundance: many

CDR3nt: TGTGCCAGCAGCCCGGGGTTGGAAGCGGGGGGGGACCCGGAGCAGTTCTTC
CDR3aa: CASSPGLEAGGDPEQFF
d_gene: TRBD2
j_gene: TRBJ2-1
v_gene: TRBV7-2
abundance: .

CDR3nt: TGCGCCAGCAGCTTGGCCTTGGCGGATGAGGGAGCTTTCTTT
CDR3aa: CASSLALADEGAFF
d_gene: .
j_gene: TRBJ1-1
v_gene: TRBV5-1
abundance: .

CDR3nt: TGCAGTGCTAGCCTGAGACTGGACAGGGGGCGGTCCTATGGCTACACCTTC
CDR3aa: CSASLRLDRGRSYGYTF
d_gene: TRBD1
j_gene: TRBJ1-2
v_gene: TRBV20-1
abundance: .

CDR3nt: TGTGCCAGCAGGGCCGACAGTTACACCGGGGAGCTGTTTTTT
CDR3aa: CASRADSYTGELFF
d_gene: .
j_gene: TRBJ2-2
v_gene: TRBV6-2/TRBV6-3
abundance: .

CDR3nt: TGTGCCAGCAGCTTGGATCCGGGACATCGGGGGGAGCAGTACTTC
CDR3aa: CASSLDPGHRGEQYF
d_gene: .
j_gene: TRBJ2-7
v_gene: TRBV5-5
abundance: .

CDR3nt: TGTGCCACCAGCCCCGGACAGGTCAGCAATCAGCCCCAGCATTTT
CDR3aa: CATSPGQVSNQPQHF
d_gene: TRBD1
j_gene: TRBJ1-5
v_gene: TRBV15
abundance: .

CDR3nt: TGTGCCAGCAGTGGCGTTTTCGGGAAAGAGACCCAGTACTTC
CDR3aa: CASSGVFGKETQYF
d_gene: .
j_gene: TRBJ2-5
v_gene: TRBV6-1
abundance: few

CDR3nt: TGTGCCAGCAGCCGGAATCACAATGAGCAGTTCTTC
CDR3aa: CASSRNHNEQFF
d_gene: .
j_gene: TRBJ2-1
v_gene: TRBV7-2
abundance: .

CDR3nt: TGTGCCAGCAGCTTTCCGGGACAGCAGGAAAGCACCATATATTTT
CDR3aa: CASSFPGQQESTIYF
d_gene: TRBD1
j_gene: TRBJ1-3
v_gene: TRBV7-9
abundance: .

CDR3nt: TGCAGCGTCGGATCTCATGAGCTGAGCTCCTACGAGCAGTACTTC
CDR3aa: CSVGSHELSSYEQYF
d_gene: .
j_gene: TRBJ2-7
v_gene: TRBV29-1
abundance: few

CDR3nt: TGTGCCAGCAGCATACCGGGACAGCTAAATTCACCCCTCCACTTT
CDR3aa: CASSIPGQLNSPLHF
d_gene: TRBD1
j_gene: TRBJ1-6
v_gene: TRBV5-5
abundance: many